This entry is about one T cell receptor (beta chain). Its ends do not fully match the called genes, so a read error is possible. In the original workflow: Amplifying reference gene primers gave estimates of nucleated cell counts. Libraries were prepared by immunoSEQ multiplex PCR; TCRdb keeps only in-frame clonotypes and omits some of them. That table is the source of V, J and clone size, and D and trimming were worked out from the DNA. The sample lists 220,000 or so clones; about 86% were seen once. This record belongs to a study of blood T cell repertoires in COVID-19. Overall study: Donors in the United States, Italy and Spain gave samples during acute or convalescent COVID-19.

This receptor was taken from a woman aged 25 to 45 who had recovered from COVID-19. Sequenced sample: peripheral blood.

CDR3 amino acids: CASSLVWGGSEIF. DNA of the CDR3: TGTGCCAGCAGCTTAGTATGGGGGGGCTCCGAGATTTTT. The rearrangement joins TRBV11-2 to TRBJ1-4, with D possibly matching TRBD1 (6 bases). CDR3 length: 13 residues. Germline V gene lookup returns CDR1 SGHAT and CDR2 FQNNGV. Full variable domain (missing parts from reference TRBV11-2 and TRBJ1-4): EAGVAQSPRYKIIEKRQSVAFWCNPISGHATLYWYQQILGQGPKLLIQFQNNGVVDDSQLPKDRFSAERLKGVDSTLKIQPAKLEDSAVYLCASSLVWGGSEIFGSGTQLSVL.